The present entry profiles one T cell receptor beta chain with its context. This sample is part of a study of T cell changes during pregnancy in multiple sclerosis. The germline V and J ends were trimmed by 5 bases and 6 bases, with 13 bases remaining between them. CDR3 length: 13 residues. From germline, CDR1 is SGHVS and CDR2 FQNEAQ. Profiled with immunoSEQ multiplex PCR; TCRdb holds only in-frame clones, not every one. The table shows 90,000 to 150,000 clones, with about 93% occurring only once. This chain uses TRBV7-8 with TRBJ1-1, with a weak D call TRBD1 (6 bases). This clonotype originated in a female donor with multiple sclerosis, enrolled in a pregnancy study. Sequenced here: peripheral blood, sampled before pregnancy. The CDR3 DNA follows: TGTGCCAGCAGCCCCCGGGCAGGGGCTGAAGCTTTCTTT. Translated, it gives CASSPRAGAEAFF.